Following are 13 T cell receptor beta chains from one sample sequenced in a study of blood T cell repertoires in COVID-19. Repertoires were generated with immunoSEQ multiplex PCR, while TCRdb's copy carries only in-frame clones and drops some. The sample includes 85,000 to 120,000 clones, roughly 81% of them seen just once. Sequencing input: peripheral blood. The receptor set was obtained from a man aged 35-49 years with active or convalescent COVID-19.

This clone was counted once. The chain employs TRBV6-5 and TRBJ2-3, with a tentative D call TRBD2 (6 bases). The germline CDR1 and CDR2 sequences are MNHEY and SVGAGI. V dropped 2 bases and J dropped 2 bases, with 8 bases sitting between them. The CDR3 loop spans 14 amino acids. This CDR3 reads CASSYRLDTDTQYF. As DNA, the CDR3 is TGTGCCAGCAGTTACCGACTAGACACAGATACGCAGTATTTT.

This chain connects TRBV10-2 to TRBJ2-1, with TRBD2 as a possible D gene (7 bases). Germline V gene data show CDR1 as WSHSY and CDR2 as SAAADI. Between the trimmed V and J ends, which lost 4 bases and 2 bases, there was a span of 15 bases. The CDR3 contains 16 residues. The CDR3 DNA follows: TGCGCCAGCAGTGGGGGGGGCCGACGAACCTACAATGAGCAGTTCTTC. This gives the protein CASSGGGRRTYNEQFF.

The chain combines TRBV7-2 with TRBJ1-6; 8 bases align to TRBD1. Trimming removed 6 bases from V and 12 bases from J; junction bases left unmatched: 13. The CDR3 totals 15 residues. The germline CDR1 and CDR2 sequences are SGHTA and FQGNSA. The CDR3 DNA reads TGTGCCAGCAGTTCAGGACAGGGAAATTTCTTACCCCTCCACTTT. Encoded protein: CASSSGQGNFLPLHF.

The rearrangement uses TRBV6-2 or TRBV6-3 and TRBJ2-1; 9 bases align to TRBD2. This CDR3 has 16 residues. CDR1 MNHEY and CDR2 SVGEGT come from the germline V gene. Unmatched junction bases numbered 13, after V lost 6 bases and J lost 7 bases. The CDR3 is CASSTRRAGGRNEQFF. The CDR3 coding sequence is TGTGCCAGCAGCACCCGGAGAGCGGGGGGTAGGAATGAGCAGTTCTTC.

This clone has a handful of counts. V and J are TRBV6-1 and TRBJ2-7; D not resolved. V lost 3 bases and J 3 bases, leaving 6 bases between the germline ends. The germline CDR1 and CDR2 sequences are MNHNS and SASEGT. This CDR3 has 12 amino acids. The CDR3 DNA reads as TGTGCCAGCAGTGACCGAGGCTACGAGCAGTACTTC. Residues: CASSDRGYEQYF.

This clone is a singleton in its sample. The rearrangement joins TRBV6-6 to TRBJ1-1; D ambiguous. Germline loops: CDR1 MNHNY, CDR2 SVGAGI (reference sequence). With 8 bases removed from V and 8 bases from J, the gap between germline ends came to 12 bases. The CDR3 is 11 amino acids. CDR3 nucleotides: TGTGCCAGCTCGAGTTTCGCCGAAGCTTTCTTT. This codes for CASSSFAEAFF.

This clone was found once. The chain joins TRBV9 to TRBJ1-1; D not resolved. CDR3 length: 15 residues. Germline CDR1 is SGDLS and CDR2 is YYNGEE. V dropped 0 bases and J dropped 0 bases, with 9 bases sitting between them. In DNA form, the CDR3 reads TGTGCCAGCAGCGTAGGGGCAGTCCTGAACACTGAAGCTTTCTTT. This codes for CASSVGAVLNTEAFF. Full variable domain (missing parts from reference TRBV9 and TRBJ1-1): DSGVTQTPKHLITATGQRVTLRCSPRSGDLSVYWYQQSLDQGLQFLIQYYNGEERAKGNILERFSAQQFPDLHSELNLSSLELGDSALYFCASSVGAVLNTEAFFGQGTRLTVV.

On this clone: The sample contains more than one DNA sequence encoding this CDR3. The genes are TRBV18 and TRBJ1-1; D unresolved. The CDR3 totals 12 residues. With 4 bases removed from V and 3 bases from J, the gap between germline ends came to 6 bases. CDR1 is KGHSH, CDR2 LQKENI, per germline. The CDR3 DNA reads TGTGCCAGCTCACTACTTGACACTGAAGCTTTCTTT. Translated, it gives CASSLLDTEAFF.

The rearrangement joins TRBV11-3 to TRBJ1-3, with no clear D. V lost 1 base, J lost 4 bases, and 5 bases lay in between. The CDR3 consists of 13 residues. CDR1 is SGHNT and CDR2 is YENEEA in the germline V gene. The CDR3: CASSLAGGNTIYF. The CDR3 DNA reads TGTGCCAGCAGCTTAGCCGGGGGAAACACCATATATTTT.

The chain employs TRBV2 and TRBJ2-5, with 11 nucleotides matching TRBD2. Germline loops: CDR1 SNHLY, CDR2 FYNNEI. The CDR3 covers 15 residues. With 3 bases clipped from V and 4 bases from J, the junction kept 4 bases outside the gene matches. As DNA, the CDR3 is TGTGCCAGCAGTGACCAGACTAGCGGGGCAGAGACCCAGTACTTC. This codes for CASSDQTSGAETQYF.

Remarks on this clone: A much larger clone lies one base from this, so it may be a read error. As DNA, the CDR3 is TGTGCCAGCAACAGGGAGAACTATGGCTACACCTTC. Protein: CASNRENYGYTF. V gene TRBV7-9 combines with J gene TRBJ1-2; D might be TRBD1 (6 bases). Germline loops: CDR1 SEHNR, CDR2 FQNEAQ (reference sequence). The germline V and J ends were trimmed by 7 bases and 2 bases, with 8 bases remaining between them. CDR3 length: 12 residues.

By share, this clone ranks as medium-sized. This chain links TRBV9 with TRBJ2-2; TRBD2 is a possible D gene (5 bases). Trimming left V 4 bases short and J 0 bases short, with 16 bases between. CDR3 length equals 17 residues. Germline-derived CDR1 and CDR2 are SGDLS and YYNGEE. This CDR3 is CASSLRSAGSNTGELFF. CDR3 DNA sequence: TGTGCCAGCAGCCTCCGGTCGGCGGGTTCGAACACCGGGGAGCTGTTTTTT.

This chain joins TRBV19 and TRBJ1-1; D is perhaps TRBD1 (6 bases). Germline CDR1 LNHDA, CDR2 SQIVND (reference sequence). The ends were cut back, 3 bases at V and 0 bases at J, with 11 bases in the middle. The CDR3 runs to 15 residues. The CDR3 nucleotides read TGTGCCAGTAGTATGGCGGGGGCGGTGAACACTGAAGCTTTCTTT. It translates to CASSMAGAVNTEAFF.